A selection of T cell receptor beta chains follows, all from one sample in a study of cytomegalovirus exposure and HLA in healthy donors. Method: immunoSEQ multiplex PCR; TCRdb's copy keeps in-frame clones and lacks some. The sample yields some 160,000 clones, 70% to 80% seen once. The sequencing input was PBMCs. These receptors originate from a man aged 45 to 65 in good health and CMV-seropositive. Both conserved end residues are part of each CDR3. The D gene is left open where the match is weak. A clone size is listed for some rows: how often the clone was seen (once, few, many), or a class if it is expanded.

v_gene: TRBV4-1
d_gene: TRBD1
abundance: -
j_gene: TRBJ2-7
CDR3nt: TGCGCCAGCAGCCAAGAGTCGGGACAGGGGCCCTACGAGCAGTACTTC
CDR3aa: CASSQESGQGPYEQYF

v_gene: TRBV5-1
d_gene: -
abundance: -
j_gene: TRBJ1-4
CDR3nt: TGCGCCAGCAGCTTGGCAGGGCGTAATGAAAAACTGTTTTTT
CDR3aa: CASSLAGRNEKLFF

v_gene: TRBV4-3
d_gene: -
abundance: -
j_gene: TRBJ2-2
CDR3nt: TGCGCCAGCAGCCAAGAAGGGGGGGCCCTGTTTTTT
CDR3aa: CASSQEGGALFF

v_gene: TRBV6-5
d_gene: TRBD2
abundance: -
j_gene: TRBJ2-2
CDR3nt: TGTGCCAGCAGTTACGGGACTAGCAAAGCCGGGGAGCTGTTTTTT
CDR3aa: CASSYGTSKAGELFF

v_gene: TRBV11-2
d_gene: TRBD2
abundance: few
j_gene: TRBJ2-5
CDR3nt: TGTGCCAGCAGCGTACTAGCGGGGGGAGCGGAGACCCAGTACTTC
CDR3aa: CASSVLAGGAETQYF

v_gene: TRBV29-1
d_gene: TRBD1
abundance: -
j_gene: TRBJ1-5
CDR3nt: TGCAGCGTTGTGGAGACAGGGGGCAATCAGCCCCAGCATTTT
CDR3aa: CSVVETGGNQPQHF

v_gene: TRBV30
d_gene: -
abundance: -
j_gene: TRBJ1-4
CDR3nt: TGTGCCTGGAGTGTACGAGGAAAACTGTTTTTT
CDR3aa: CAWSVRGKLFF

v_gene: TRBV9
d_gene: TRBD2
abundance: -
j_gene: TRBJ2-1
CDR3nt: TGTGCCAGCAGCGGGACTAGCGGGACCATCAGCTCCTACAATGAGCAGTTCTTC
CDR3aa: CASSGTSGTISSYNEQFF

v_gene: TRBV6-5
d_gene: -
abundance: -
j_gene: TRBJ1-1
CDR3nt: TGTGCCAGCAGTTACTCAGGGGTGAACACTGAAGCTTTCTTT
CDR3aa: CASSYSGVNTEAFF

v_gene: TRBV30
d_gene: TRBD1
abundance: -
j_gene: TRBJ2-3
CDR3nt: TGTGCCAAGGGACAGGGGGCAGAGGGAGATACGCAGTATTTT
CDR3aa: CAKGQGAEGDTQYF

v_gene: TRBV7-6
d_gene: -
abundance: -
j_gene: TRBJ1-1
CDR3nt: TGTGCCAGCAGCCCGCAGGGTCGTGAAGCTTTCTTT
CDR3aa: CASSPQGREAFF

v_gene: TRBV9
d_gene: -
abundance: -
j_gene: TRBJ2-3
CDR3nt: TGTGCCAGCAGCGCTGGAAGGACAGTATTCACAGATACGCAGTATTTT
CDR3aa: CASSAGRTVFTDTQYF

v_gene: TRBV11-2
d_gene: -
abundance: -
j_gene: TRBJ2-7
CDR3nt: TGTGCCAGCAGCCCTACCCTCACGAGCTCCTACGAGCAGTACTTC
CDR3aa: CASSPTLTSSYEQYF

v_gene: TRBV30
d_gene: -
abundance: few
j_gene: TRBJ1-5
CDR3nt: TGTGCCTGGAGTGTAAGCAAGGGACTACCCCAGCATTTT
CDR3aa: CAWSVSKGLPQHF

v_gene: TRBV4-3
d_gene: -
abundance: -
j_gene: TRBJ1-1
CDR3nt: TGCGCCAGCAGCCGCGCAAGCGGGCCTTTTGAAGCTTTCTTT
CDR3aa: CASSRASGPFEAFF

v_gene: TRBV5-6
d_gene: -
abundance: -
j_gene: TRBJ2-1
CDR3nt: TGTGCCAGCAGCTCGAAGACAGGCTACTACTACAATGAGCAGTTCTTC
CDR3aa: CASSSKTGYYYNEQFF

v_gene: TRBV5-1
d_gene: -
abundance: -
j_gene: TRBJ1-5
CDR3nt: TGCGCCAGCAGCTTAGCAGGAAACAATCAGCCCCAGCATTTT
CDR3aa: CASSLAGNNQPQHF

v_gene: TRBV9
d_gene: -
abundance: -
j_gene: TRBJ2-3
CDR3nt: TGTGCCAGCAGCCCCCTTATCTCCGATACGCAGTATTTT
CDR3aa: CASSPLISDTQYF

v_gene: TRBV4-1
d_gene: -
abundance: few
j_gene: TRBJ1-6
CDR3nt: TGCGCCAGCAGCCAAGATCGGCCGGGAGTAATAAGGGATTCACCCCTCCACTTT
CDR3aa: CASSQDRPGVIRDSPLHF

v_gene: TRBV19
d_gene: TRBD1
abundance: -
j_gene: TRBJ1-5
CDR3nt: TGTGCCAGTTCAGGAACCAGGGGGAACAGCAATCAGCCCCAGCATTTT
CDR3aa: CASSGTRGNSNQPQHF

v_gene: TRBV5-4
d_gene: -
abundance: -
j_gene: TRBJ1-2
CDR3nt: TGTGCCAGCAAGGTAGGCCAGGGCGATGGCTACACCTTC
CDR3aa: CASKVGQGDGYTF

v_gene: TRBV2
d_gene: -
abundance: -
j_gene: TRBJ1-1
CDR3nt: TGTGCCAGCAGTGAAGGGGGCATGAACACTGAAGCTTTCTTT
CDR3aa: CASSEGGMNTEAFF

v_gene: TRBV18
d_gene: -
abundance: few
j_gene: TRBJ1-1
CDR3nt: TGTGCCAGCTCACCTCAGGGGTTATACACTGAAGCTTTCTTT
CDR3aa: CASSPQGLYTEAFF

v_gene: TRBV6-4
d_gene: TRBD2
abundance: few
j_gene: TRBJ2-1
CDR3nt: TGTGCCAGCAGTGACTCGTTGCGGGGGGCCGACAATGAGCAGTTCTTC
CDR3aa: CASSDSLRGADNEQFF

v_gene: TRBV29-1
d_gene: TRBD1
abundance: -
j_gene: TRBJ1-5
CDR3nt: TGCAGCGTCCCCGACCCCGGACAGGGTAGCAATCAGCCCCAGCATTTT
CDR3aa: CSVPDPGQGSNQPQHF

v_gene: TRBV5-1
d_gene: -
abundance: -
j_gene: TRBJ2-5
CDR3nt: TGCGCCAGCAGCTTGGGGCTAGCCCAAGAGACCCAGTACTTC
CDR3aa: CASSLGLAQETQYF

v_gene: TRBV9
d_gene: TRBD2
abundance: -
j_gene: TRBJ2-3
CDR3nt: TGTGCCAGCAGCGTATCTAGCGGGCCGATGTATACGCAGTATTTT
CDR3aa: CASSVSSGPMYTQYF

v_gene: TRBV5-4
d_gene: TRBD2
abundance: -
j_gene: TRBJ2-5
CDR3nt: TGTGCCAGCAGCTTCGGGACTAGCGGGGGGTTAGTCCAAGAGACCCAGTACTTC
CDR3aa: CASSFGTSGGLVQETQYF

v_gene: TRBV4-3
d_gene: TRBD1
abundance: -
j_gene: TRBJ2-6
CDR3nt: TGCGCCAGCAGCCAACCGGGACAGGGACTTGGGGCCAACGTCCTGACTTTC
CDR3aa: CASSQPGQGLGANVLTF

v_gene: TRBV7-8
d_gene: TRBD2
abundance: -
j_gene: TRBJ2-3
CDR3nt: TGTGCCAGCAGCTTAGGACTAGCGGGTTCCACAGATACGCAGTATTTT
CDR3aa: CASSLGLAGSTDTQYF

v_gene: TRBV7-3
d_gene: TRBD1
abundance: -
j_gene: TRBJ1-1
CDR3nt: TGTGCCAGCAGCTTGGGACAGGGTAACACTGAAGCTTTCTTT
CDR3aa: CASSLGQGNTEAFF

v_gene: TRBV10-1
d_gene: TRBD1
abundance: -
j_gene: TRBJ2-7
CDR3nt: TGCGCCAGCAGTAACAGGGGGAATGGAGAGCAGTACTTC
CDR3aa: CASSNRGNGEQYF

v_gene: TRBV7-2
d_gene: -
abundance: -
j_gene: TRBJ2-1
CDR3nt: TGTGCCAGCAGCTTAGCTAGCTCCGGGGGCAATGAGCAGTTCTTC
CDR3aa: CASSLASSGGNEQFF

v_gene: TRBV2
d_gene: TRBD1
abundance: -
j_gene: TRBJ2-3
CDR3nt: TGTGCCAGCAACCAGGGGGCGGCCACAGATACGCAGTATTTT
CDR3aa: CASNQGAATDTQYF

v_gene: TRBV15
d_gene: TRBD2
abundance: -
j_gene: TRBJ2-7
CDR3nt: TGTGCCACCAGCAGAGATAGGCTGGGGGGGTCCTACGAGCAGTACTTC
CDR3aa: CATSRDRLGGSYEQYF

v_gene: TRBV5-6
d_gene: -
abundance: -
j_gene: TRBJ1-4
CDR3nt: TGTGCCAGCAGCTTGAACCCAGGGGAAGGAAGCGAAAAACTGTTTTTT
CDR3aa: CASSLNPGEGSEKLFF

v_gene: TRBV5-1
d_gene: TRBD1
abundance: few
j_gene: TRBJ1-1
CDR3nt: TGCGCCAGCAGCTTCACCGGGACAGGGCCTCACATGAACACTGAAGCTTTCTTT
CDR3aa: CASSFTGTGPHMNTEAFF

v_gene: TRBV7-6
d_gene: -
abundance: few
j_gene: TRBJ1-1
CDR3nt: TGTGCCAGCGGGGCAGGGCTGTTGGTGAACACTGAAGCTTTCTTT
CDR3aa: CASGAGLLVNTEAFF

v_gene: TRBV2
d_gene: TRBD2
abundance: -
j_gene: TRBJ2-2
CDR3nt: TGTGCCAGCAGCTTTGGCCGTCAGACTAGCAGAAACACCGGGGAGCTGTTTTTT
CDR3aa: CASSFGRQTSRNTGELFF

v_gene: TRBV7-2
d_gene: -
abundance: -
j_gene: TRBJ2-2
CDR3nt: TGTGCCAGCAGACAACTAGCCCACGTTGGGGAGCTGTTTTTT
CDR3aa: CASRQLAHVGELFF

v_gene: TRBV11-3
d_gene: -
abundance: -
j_gene: TRBJ1-1
CDR3nt: TGTGCCAGCAGCTTAAGCTGGAACACTGAAGCTTTCTTT
CDR3aa: CASSLSWNTEAFF

v_gene: TRBV27
d_gene: TRBD1
abundance: -
j_gene: TRBJ1-2
CDR3nt: TGTGCCAGCAGTACAGGGGGCGGGACAACCTATGGCTACACCTTC
CDR3aa: CASSTGGGTTYGYTF

v_gene: TRBV5-6
d_gene: TRBD2
abundance: -
j_gene: TRBJ2-5
CDR3nt: TGTGCCAGCGGAGCGAGCGGGGGGGCAGTGGAGACCCAGTACTTC
CDR3aa: CASGASGGAVETQYF

v_gene: TRBV7-3
d_gene: TRBD2
abundance: -
j_gene: TRBJ2-1
CDR3nt: TGTGCCAGCACCTTAAGCCCCCGGGGGGACGATGAGCAGTTCTTC
CDR3aa: CASTLSPRGDDEQFF

v_gene: TRBV11-2
d_gene: TRBD2
abundance: few
j_gene: TRBJ2-1
CDR3nt: TGTGCCAGCAGCTCCCCGACTAGCGGGGGTGGGGAGCAGTTCTTC
CDR3aa: CASSSPTSGGGEQFF

v_gene: TRBV2
d_gene: -
abundance: -
j_gene: TRBJ1-2
CDR3nt: TGTGCCAGCAGTAGAAGGCCGGGAAACCTTGCTGGCTACACCTTC
CDR3aa: CASSRRPGNLAGYTF

v_gene: TRBV7-9
d_gene: -
abundance: -
j_gene: TRBJ2-3
CDR3nt: TGTGCCAGCAGCCCATGGTCGACGGCAGGGGCATCAGATACGCAGTATTTT
CDR3aa: CASSPWSTAGASDTQYF

v_gene: TRBV4-3
d_gene: TRBD2
abundance: -
j_gene: TRBJ2-1
CDR3nt: TGCGCCAGCAGCGCCGGAACGGGGGGGGCCAATGAGCAGTTCTTC
CDR3aa: CASSAGTGGANEQFF

v_gene: TRBV7-6
d_gene: -
abundance: few
j_gene: TRBJ2-7
CDR3nt: TGTGCCAGCAGCTTAGCACAGGGGGGGGCCTACGAGCAGTACTTC
CDR3aa: CASSLAQGGAYEQYF

v_gene: TRBV30
d_gene: TRBD1
abundance: -
j_gene: TRBJ2-7
CDR3nt: TGTGCCTGGAGTCCCCGGACAGGGATGGCCTACGAGCAGTACTTC
CDR3aa: CAWSPRTGMAYEQYF

v_gene: TRBV28
d_gene: TRBD1
abundance: -
j_gene: TRBJ1-4
CDR3nt: TGTGCCAGCAGTTTACTGACAGGGGAACGGGAAAAACTGTTTTTT
CDR3aa: CASSLLTGEREKLFF

v_gene: TRBV14
d_gene: -
abundance: -
j_gene: TRBJ1-6
CDR3nt: TGTGCCAGCCTAGGATTGGGGAGGAATTCACCCTTCCACTTT
CDR3aa: CASLGLGRNSPFHF

v_gene: TRBV5-1
d_gene: -
abundance: few
j_gene: TRBJ1-2
CDR3nt: TGCGCCAGCAGCTCCAGACCCGGAGGCCATGGCTACACCTTC
CDR3aa: CASSSRPGGHGYTF

v_gene: TRBV30
d_gene: -
abundance: -
j_gene: TRBJ1-2
CDR3nt: TGTGCCTGGAGTCGCGGGTCCTTCTATGGCTACACCTTC
CDR3aa: CAWSRGSFYGYTF

v_gene: TRBV5-1
d_gene: TRBD2
abundance: -
j_gene: TRBJ2-3
CDR3nt: TGCGCCAGCAGTTGGGAGGGAGATACGCAGTATTTT
CDR3aa: CASSWEGDTQYF

v_gene: TRBV6-1
d_gene: -
abundance: -
j_gene: TRBJ2-1
CDR3nt: TGTGCCAGCAGTGACCCGCGGCTGGATGAGTTCTTC
CDR3aa: CASSDPRLDEFF

v_gene: TRBV7-2
d_gene: TRBD2
abundance: -
j_gene: TRBJ2-7
CDR3nt: TGTGCCAGCAGCTTAGGGACTAGCGGGGGGGCTTACGAGCAGTACTTC
CDR3aa: CASSLGTSGGAYEQYF